This TCR beta chain was retrieved from a study of beta chain features in type 1 diabetes. As for the study in general: Cell yields, gender and age were comparable in patients and healthy donors.

Study observations and caveats: VDJ junctions sequenced from type 1 diabetes patients showed fewer insertions and more deletions.

Every isolated RNA sample was fully reverse transcribed, so sequencing captured expressed TCRB transcripts. TCRdb keeps only in-frame clones here, not all; method: immunoSEQ multiplex PCR. Here the sample spans hundreds of thousands of clones, about 14% being singletons. About this clone: Its antigen is not known.

In total, each donor contributed a single heparinised blood draw that averaged around 100 mL. Trimming cost V 5 bases and J 5 bases, with 18 bases left between them. The germline CDR1 and CDR2 sequences are LNHDA and SQIVND (reference sequence). CDR3 size: 15 residues. The chain has TRBV19 and TRBJ1-2, with D possibly TRBD1 on 5 matching bases. The sequenced sample was naive CD4+ T cells from blood. The sequence was collected from a man between 18 and 29 years old in good health. The CDR3, as DNA: TGTGCCAGTAGTGCGACAGCTGACTCGGTGTATGGCTACACCTTC. Translated, it gives CASSATADSVYGYTF.